This T cell receptor beta chain stems from a study of shared clonotypes between healthy human individuals. Study results and limitations: Having only a few donors restricted how much genetic and exposure-history diversity was captured. Generation probabilities of non-shared clonotypes were lower (relative to those shared by all four donors).

The donors were all Caucasian adults (living in Nashville, Tennessee). Assay execution took place at the deep level. The data were produced by immunoSEQ multiplex PCR, yet TCRdb's version contains in-frame clones alone and is incomplete. The table records roughly 2.5 million clones, over 85% of them present only once. With regard to this clone: Its target is not known. Other DNA sequences in this specimen translate into the identical CDR3.

Trimming removed 2 bases at V and 0 bases at J, with 7 bases between. The CDR3 consists of 15 residues. The germline CDR1 and CDR2 sequences are WSHSY and SAAADI. This sequence joins TRBV10-2 and TRBJ1-4; no clear D. The sequenced material came from naive CD4+ T cells sorted from blood. Indicated subset: CD45RA+ positively selected. The clonotype comes from a man younger than 35 in good health. CDR3 bases: TGCGCCAGCAGTGAGATTGGGGCAACTAATGAAAAACTGTTTTTT. Residues: CASSEIGATNEKLFF.